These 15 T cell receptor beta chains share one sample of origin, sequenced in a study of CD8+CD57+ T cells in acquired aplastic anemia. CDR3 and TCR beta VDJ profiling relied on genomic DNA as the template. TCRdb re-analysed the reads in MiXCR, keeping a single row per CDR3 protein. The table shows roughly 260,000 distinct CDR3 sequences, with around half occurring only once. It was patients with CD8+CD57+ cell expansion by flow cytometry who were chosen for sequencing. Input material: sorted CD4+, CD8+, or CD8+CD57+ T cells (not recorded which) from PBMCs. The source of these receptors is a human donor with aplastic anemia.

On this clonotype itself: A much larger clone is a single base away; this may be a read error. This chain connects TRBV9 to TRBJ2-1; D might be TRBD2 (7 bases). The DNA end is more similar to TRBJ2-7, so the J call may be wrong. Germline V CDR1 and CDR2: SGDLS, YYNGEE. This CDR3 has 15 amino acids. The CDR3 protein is CASSVADGGLTEQYF. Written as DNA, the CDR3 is TGTGCCAGCAGCGTAGCGGACGGGGGGCTTACCGAGCAGTACTTC.

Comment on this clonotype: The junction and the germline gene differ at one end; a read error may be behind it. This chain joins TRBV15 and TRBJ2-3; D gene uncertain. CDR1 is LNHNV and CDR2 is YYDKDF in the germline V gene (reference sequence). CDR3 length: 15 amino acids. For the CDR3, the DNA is TGTGCCACCAGCAGTGTTGGATCCAGCACAGATACGCAGTGTTTT. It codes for CATSSVGSSTDTQCF.

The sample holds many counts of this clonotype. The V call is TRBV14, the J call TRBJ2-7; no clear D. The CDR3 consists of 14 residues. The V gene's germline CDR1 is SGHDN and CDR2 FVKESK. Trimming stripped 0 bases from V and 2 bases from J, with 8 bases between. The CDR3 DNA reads TGTGCCAGCAGCCAAGATTTGCCACCCTACGAGCAGTACTTC. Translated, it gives CASSQDLPPYEQYF. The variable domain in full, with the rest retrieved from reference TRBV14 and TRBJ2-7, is EAGVTQFPSHSVIEKGQTVTLRCDPISGHDNLYWYRRVMGKEIKFLLHFVKESKQDESGMPNNRFLAERTGGTYSTLKVQPAELEDSGVYFCASSQDLPPYEQYFGPGTRLTVT.

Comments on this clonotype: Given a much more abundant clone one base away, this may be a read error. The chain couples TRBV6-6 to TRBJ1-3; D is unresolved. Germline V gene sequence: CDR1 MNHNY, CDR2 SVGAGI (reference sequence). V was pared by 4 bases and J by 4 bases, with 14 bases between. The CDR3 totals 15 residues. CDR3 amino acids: CASSCLGGGGNTIYF. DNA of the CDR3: TGTGCCAGCAGTTGCTTAGGTGGCGGAGGAAACACCATATATTTT.

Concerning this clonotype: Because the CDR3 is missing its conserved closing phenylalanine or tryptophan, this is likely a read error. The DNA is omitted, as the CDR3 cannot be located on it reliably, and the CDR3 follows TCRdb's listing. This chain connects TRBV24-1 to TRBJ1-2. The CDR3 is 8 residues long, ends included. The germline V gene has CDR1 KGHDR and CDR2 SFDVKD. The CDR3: CATSGGSS.

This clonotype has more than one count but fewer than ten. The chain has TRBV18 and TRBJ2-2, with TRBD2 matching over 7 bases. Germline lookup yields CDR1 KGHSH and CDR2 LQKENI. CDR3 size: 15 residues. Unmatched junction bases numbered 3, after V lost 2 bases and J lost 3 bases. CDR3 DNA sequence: TGTGCCAGCTCACCAGTCGGGAGGCACACCGGGGAGCTGTTTTTT. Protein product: CASSPVGRHTGELFF.

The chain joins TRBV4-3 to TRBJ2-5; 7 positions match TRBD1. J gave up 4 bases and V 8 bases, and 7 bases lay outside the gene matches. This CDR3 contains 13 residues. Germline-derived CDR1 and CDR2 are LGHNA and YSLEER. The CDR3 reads CASQRQGGETQYF. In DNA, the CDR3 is TGCGCCAGCCAAAGACAGGGTGGAGAGACCCAGTACTTC.

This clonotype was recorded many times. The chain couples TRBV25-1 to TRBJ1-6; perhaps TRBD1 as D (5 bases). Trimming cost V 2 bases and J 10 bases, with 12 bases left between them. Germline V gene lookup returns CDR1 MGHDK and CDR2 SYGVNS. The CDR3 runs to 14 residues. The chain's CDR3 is CASSEVQGGSPLHF. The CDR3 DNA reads TGTGCCAGCAGTGAAGTTCAGGGTGGATCACCCCTCCACTTT.

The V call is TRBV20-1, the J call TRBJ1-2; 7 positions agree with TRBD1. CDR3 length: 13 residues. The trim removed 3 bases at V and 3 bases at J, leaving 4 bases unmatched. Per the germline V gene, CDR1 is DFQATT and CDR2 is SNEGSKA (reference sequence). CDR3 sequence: CSASFGTDYGYTF. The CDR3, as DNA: TGCAGTGCTAGCTTCGGGACAGACTATGGCTACACCTTC.

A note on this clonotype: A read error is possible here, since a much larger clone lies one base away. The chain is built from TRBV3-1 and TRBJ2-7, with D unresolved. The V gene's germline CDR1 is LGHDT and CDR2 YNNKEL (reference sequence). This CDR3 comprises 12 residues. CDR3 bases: TGTGCCAGCAGCCAGCCTCACTACAAGCAGTACTTC. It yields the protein CASSQPHYKQYF.

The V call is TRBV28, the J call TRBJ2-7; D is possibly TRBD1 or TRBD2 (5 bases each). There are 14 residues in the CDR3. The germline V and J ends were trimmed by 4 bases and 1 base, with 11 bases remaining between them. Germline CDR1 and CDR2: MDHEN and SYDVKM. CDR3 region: CASSSPWGSYEQYF. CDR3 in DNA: TGTGCCAGCAGTTCCCCATGGGGGTCCTACGAGCAGTACTTC.

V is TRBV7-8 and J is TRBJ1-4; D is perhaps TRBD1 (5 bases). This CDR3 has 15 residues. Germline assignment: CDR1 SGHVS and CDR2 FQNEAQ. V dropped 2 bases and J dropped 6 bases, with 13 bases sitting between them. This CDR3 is CASSLPRGEDEKLFF. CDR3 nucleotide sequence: TGTGCCAGCAGCTTACCGCGAGGGGAGGATGAAAAACTGTTTTTT.

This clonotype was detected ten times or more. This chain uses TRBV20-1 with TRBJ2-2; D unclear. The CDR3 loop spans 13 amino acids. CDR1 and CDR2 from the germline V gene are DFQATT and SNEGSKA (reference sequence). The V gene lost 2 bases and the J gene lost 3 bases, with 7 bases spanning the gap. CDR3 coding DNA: TGCAGTGCTAGATCCAGACACACCGGGGAGCTGTTTTTT. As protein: CSARSRHTGELFF.

The CDR3, as DNA: TGTGCCAGCGGACAGGGCATTCAGCCCCAGCATTTT. As protein: CASGQGIQPQHF. The chain employs TRBV27 and TRBJ1-6, with 8 bases matching TRBD1. Matching the DNA end better, TRBJ1-5 makes the J call doubtful. This CDR3 comprises 12 residues. Germline values: CDR1 MNHEY, CDR2 SMNVEV (reference sequence).

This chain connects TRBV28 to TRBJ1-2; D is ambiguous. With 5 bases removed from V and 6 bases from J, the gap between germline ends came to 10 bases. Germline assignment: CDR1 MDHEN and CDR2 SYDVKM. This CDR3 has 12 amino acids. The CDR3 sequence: CASSATKDGYTF. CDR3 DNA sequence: TGTGCCAGCAGTGCTACAAAGGATGGCTACACCTTC.